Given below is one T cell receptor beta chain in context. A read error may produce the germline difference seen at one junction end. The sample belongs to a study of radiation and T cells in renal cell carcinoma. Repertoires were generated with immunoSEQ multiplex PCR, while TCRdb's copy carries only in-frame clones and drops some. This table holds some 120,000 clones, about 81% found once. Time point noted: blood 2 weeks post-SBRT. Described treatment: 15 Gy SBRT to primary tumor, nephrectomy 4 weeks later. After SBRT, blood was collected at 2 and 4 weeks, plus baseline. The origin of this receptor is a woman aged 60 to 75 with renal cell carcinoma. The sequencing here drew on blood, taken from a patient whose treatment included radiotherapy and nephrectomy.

Here the CDR3 reads CASRKDRGRLFF. DNA for the CDR3: TGTGCTAGCAGAAAAGACAGGGGGCGGCTGTTTTTT. The V and J genes are TRBV7-7 and TRBJ2-2, with 10 bases aligning to TRBD1. The CDR3 is made up of 12 amino acids. The germline CDR1 and CDR2 sequences are SSHAT and FNYEAQ (reference sequence).